This T cell receptor beta chain was recorded in a study of blood T cell repertoires in COVID-19 (TCRdb year 2020). Background for the entire study: The collaborator samples originated in the United States, Italy and Spain and spanned the acute and convalescent phases of COVID-19. The material from the prospective study consisted of cDNA or gDNA derived from T cells, B-cell-depleted T cells, or PBMCs. Deeply sampled blood TCRbeta repertoires from subjects exposed to, actively infected with, or recovered from COVID-19 were included in the dataset. The repertoires were made available in a free public database intended to serve as a resource for research on the immune response to SARS-CoV-2. The samples were drawn from two sources: the first 160 participants of the ongoing ImmuneRACE study, and 950 to 1,500 subjects contributed by 6 global collaborators. The sample metadata nearly always contained a de-identified subject ID, COVID-19 status, age in years and sex. HLA class I and class II types, where available, came from metadata supplied by the sample provider rather than from assay-based typing. What the work shows at the level of the full study, not this receptor alone: The amount of clinical and demographic metadata varied by source and participant and was provided uncurated.

At one collaborating source in Seattle, patients were enrolled during active infection and were followed longitudinally through the course of disease. Each collaborating institution followed its own protocols to collect whole blood in K2EDTA tubes. Collaborator samples were shipped for TCRbeta analysis as frozen whole blood, isolated PBMCs, or DNA extracted from either sample type. As for this clone: What this receptor recognizes is not known. The sample holds no much larger clone one base away, and base qualities are not on file.

TCRbeta CDR3 regions were amplified from genomic DNA using the immunoSEQ Assay, a bias-controlled multiplex PCR. The paper's data handling went like this. Within the assay, amplification of reference gene primers was used to estimate how many nucleated cells each sample contained. To quantify the absolute abundance of each unique TCRbeta CDR3 rearrangement, sequence reads were collapsed and filtered. For each sample, productive Simpson clonality was calculated as the square root of Simpson's diversity index across productive rearrangements. The clones in this table, taken by TCRdb from immuneACCESS, are in-frame only. Not every clone is retained; where verified, under half of the shortfall comes from an unresolved V gene, and the cause of the rest is unknown. V and J calls and clone size are those listed in that table; D and trimming were worked out from the DNA. This sample is represented by 200,000 to 250,000 clones; 82% of them were singletons. The ten largest clones represent approximately 5.6% of the sample.

Reading the germline V gene gives CDR1 SGHTA and CDR2 FQGNSA. Trimming takes 3 bases off V and 1 base off J; junction bases not matched to a gene: 5. The CDR3, from cysteine to phenylalanine, totals 15 residues. Just the 45-base CDR3 DNA is kept, in frame starting at base 1. This sequence uses TRBV7-2 and TRBJ1-1; 7 central nucleotides agree with TRBD1. The sequence came from a woman in her sixties or seventies with COVID-19, enrolled during active disease. The sequenced sample consisted of peripheral blood. In nucleotides, the sequence is TGTGCCAGCAGCTTCAGGACAGGTTGGAACACTGAAGCTTTCTTT. It encodes CASSFRTGWNTEAFF.